The source of this TCR beta chain is a study of vaccination effects on CD4 cells after COVID-19. This CDR3 has 16 amino acids. Per germline, CDR1 SGHTA and CDR2 FQGNSA. V shed 5 bases, J shed 2 bases, and the junction held 10 bases outside the gene matches. Sequencing was preceded by expansion of antigen-specific CD4+ T cells with viral peptide pools in the ViraFEST assay. Having been cultured for 9 to 11 days, the cells underwent CD4+ T cell isolation. Vaccination of participants consisted of two doses of either the BNT162b2 or mRNA-1273 vaccine. Sequenced by immunoSEQ multiplex PCR; TCRdb stores in-frame clones only, minus some. The profile shows roughly 59,000 clones, roughly three quarters of them singletons. On this clone: What it binds is unknown.

The TCR originated in a human donor who received a COVID-19 vaccine. The chain joins TRBV7-2 to TRBJ2-3; 7 bases line up with TRBD2. Sample: CD4+ T cells from PBMCs cultured with HCoV-OC43 spike peptides, taken after COVID-19 vaccination. As to subset: HCoV-OC43 spike overlapping peptide pool stimulation. Written as DNA, the CDR3 is TGTGCCAGCAGCCGCCAAGCGGGGTCTGACACAGATACGCAGTATTTT. The encoded protein is CASSRQAGSDTDTQYF.